The 29 T cell receptor beta chains below were found in one sample sequenced in a study of blood T cells in healthy people across ages. Combining a sample-barcoded 5' primer with a J-beta primer mix, a second PCR ran for roughly 7 to 12 cycles. TCRdb processed the 5' RACE reads anew with MiXCR; each CDR3 protein has one entry. This sample has under 2,000,000 distinct CDR3 sequences, with about 50% found just once. The sequenced sample was blood. These receptors came from a woman in her thirties or forties in good health.

The rearrangement links TRBV29-1 to TRBJ1-4, with D unclear. The CDR3 spans 13 residues. V was cut by 7 bases and J by 8 bases, with 17 bases left in between. In germline, CDR1 is SQVTM, CDR2 ANQGSEA. CDR3 nucleotides: TGCAGCGCATCGGGAGGCGGGTGGGAAAAACTGTTTTTT. Its protein is CSASGGGWEKLFF.

The gene calls are TRBV12-3 or TRBV12-4 and TRBJ1-1, with TRBD1 as a possible D gene (5 bases). The CDR3 has 14 amino acids. Trimming pared 5 bases from V and 4 bases from J, leaving 14 bases between. The CDR3 region has the DNA TGTGCCAGCAGTCCGCCGTTGACAGTCACTGAAGCTTTCTTT. It specifies CASSPPLTVTEAFF.

The CDR3 spells CSARQTGMLAKNIQYF. CDR3 coding DNA: TGCAGTGCTAGACAAACAGGGATGTTAGCCAAAAACATTCAGTACTTC. The chain couples TRBV20-1 to TRBJ2-4, with D perhaps TRBD1 (6 bases). CDR1 DFQATT and CDR2 SNEGSKA come from the germline V gene (reference sequence). V lost 2 bases and J lost 0, with 14 bases in between. The CDR3 contains 16 residues.

The rearrangement uses TRBV6-1 and TRBJ2-7; D tentatively fits TRBD1 or TRBD2 (5 bases each). The CDR3 length is 14 residues. Deletions cut 1 base from V and 5 bases from J, with 12 bases between. CDR1 is MNHNS, CDR2 SASEGT, per germline. The CDR3, as DNA: TGTGCCAGCAGTGAAGAGGTCAGGGAGCACGAGCAGTACTTC. It yields the protein CASSEEVREHEQYF.

V usage is TRBV20-1 and J usage is TRBJ1-2; no clear D. There are 16 residues in the CDR3. The V end lost 0 bases, the J end lost 0 bases, and 14 bases lay between the germline ends. Germline V gene data show CDR1 as DFQATT and CDR2 as SNEGSKA (reference sequence). The CDR3 DNA reads as TGCAGTGCTAGAGATCGCCTGGCAGCCCCTAACTATGGCTACACCTTC. Protein sequence: CSARDRLAAPNYGYTF.

The chain recombines TRBV19 with TRBJ2-3; D is uncertain. CDR3 size: 13 residues. Germline lookup yields CDR1 LNHDA and CDR2 SQIVND (reference sequence). V lost 11 bases, J lost 0 bases, and 12 bases lay in between. CDR3 DNA: TGTGCCGTAAACAGTGATAGCACAGATACGCAGTATTTT. Protein product: CAVNSDSTDTQYF.

Worth noting for this clonotype: At one end the junction does not follow the germline gene, possibly because of a read error. The rearrangement joins TRBV7-9 to TRBJ1-6, with D perhaps matching TRBD1 (5 bases). There are 12 residues in the CDR3. Per the germline V gene, CDR1 is SEHNR and CDR2 is FQNEAQ (reference sequence). Written as DNA, the CDR3 is TGTGTGAGCGGGGACGTTAATCCACCCCTCCACTTT. The encoded protein is CVSGDVNPPLHF.

The chain combines TRBV3-1 with TRBJ2-3, with D perhaps TRBD2 (5 bases). V was clipped by 4 bases and J by 5 bases, with 19 bases between them. From germline, CDR1 is LGHDT and CDR2 YNNKEL (reference sequence). CDR3 length: 16 residues. CDR3 coding DNA: TGTGCCAGCAGCCTACATGGTCGCAGCGGTATAGATACGCAGTATTTT. This gives the protein CASSLHGRSGIDTQYF.

This clonotype was counted only a few times. The chain recombines TRBV14 with TRBJ2-7, with 10 bases identical to TRBD1. The trim removed 6 bases at V and 7 bases at J, leaving 6 bases unmatched. This CDR3 comprises 13 residues. CDR1 and CDR2 from the germline V gene are SGHDN and FVKESK. CDR3 sequence: CASRRQGAREQYF. The CDR3 DNA follows: TGTGCCAGCAGAAGACAGGGGGCTCGGGAGCAGTACTTC.

The rearrangement links TRBV7-2 to TRBJ2-3; 9 nucleotides align to TRBD2. Trimming took 5 bases from V and 5 from J; bases not matched to a gene: 5. The CDR3 extends over 14 amino acids. In germline, CDR1 is SGHTA, CDR2 FQGNSA. As DNA, the CDR3 is TGTGCCAGCAGCCAGCGGGGGGCGAGAGATACGCAGTATTTT. Translated, it gives CASSQRGARDTQYF.

Comments on this clonotype: An end of the junction does not agree with germline; a read error may underlie this. V usage is TRBV4-3 and J usage is TRBJ2-3, with 8 positions matching TRBD1. CDR1 is LGHNA and CDR2 is YSLEER in the germline V gene. This CDR3 comprises 16 residues. The CDR3 coding sequence is TGCGCCAGCAGCCAAGACGAGGACAGGGCCACATATACGCAGTATTTT. Its translation: CASSQDEDRATYTQYF.

In its sample, this clonotype was seen a few times. The rearrangement joins TRBV12-3 or TRBV12-4 to TRBJ2-3; 9 bases are shared with TRBD1. V dropped 6 bases and J dropped 2; count of bases not matched to a gene: 9. The CDR3 runs to 16 residues. CDR3 in amino acids: CASRPYGTGITDTQYF. The CDR3 region has the DNA TGTGCCAGCAGGCCGTACGGGACAGGGATCACAGATACGCAGTATTTT.

This clonotype appeared once. The chain combines TRBV20-1 with TRBJ1-6, with a tentative D call TRBD1 (5 bases). Between the trimmed V and J ends, which lost 3 bases and 10 bases, there was a span of 10 bases. From germline, CDR1 is DFQATT and CDR2 SNEGSKA (reference sequence). This CDR3 is 12 amino acids long. The DNA for the CDR3 is TGCAGTGCTAGTCTTCAGGGATCACCCCTCCACTTT. Amino acid sequence: CSASLQGSPLHF.

The chain combines TRBV6-1 with TRBJ2-5; D is unclear. CDR1 is MNHNS and CDR2 is SASEGT in the germline V gene. With 7 bases removed from V and 1 base from J, the gap between germline ends came to 16 bases. The CDR3 covers 15 residues. The CDR3 loop is CASTRSRAGQETQYF. The CDR3 nucleotides read TGTGCCAGCACCCGAAGTCGGGCTGGCCAAGAGACCCAGTACTTC.

This clonotype has a single count. This chain joins TRBV7-9 and TRBJ1-4; 7 bases fit TRBD1. This CDR3 has 15 amino acids. Germline-derived CDR1 and CDR2 are SEHNR and FQNEAQ (reference sequence). V was clipped by 4 bases and J by 6 bases; unmatched bases: 8. CDR3 region: CASSSGQAMDEKLFF. The CDR3, as DNA: TGTGCCAGCAGCTCAGGACAGGCGATGGATGAAAAACTGTTTTTT.

The CDR3 DNA sequence: TGTGCCAGCAGCCAAAGACAGGGGGTCTTCTACAATGAGCAGTTCTTC. Translating gives CASSQRQGVFYNEQFF. The chain combines TRBV3-1 with TRBJ2-1; 9 nucleotides align to TRBD1. The CDR3 runs to 16 residues. The germline CDR1 and CDR2 sequences are LGHDT and YNNKEL (reference sequence). V was pared by 2 bases and J by 3 bases, with 5 bases of the junction left unmatched.

A few counts support this clonotype. The chain has TRBV12-3 or TRBV12-4 and TRBJ1-2; D gene ambiguous. This CDR3 comprises 15 residues. V was pared by 1 base and J by 3 bases, with 12 bases between. The CDR3 region has the DNA TGTGCCAGCAGTTTAGGGCTGGCGGCTGACTATGGCTACACCTTC. Its protein product is CASSLGLAADYGYTF.

The chain is built from TRBV4-1 and TRBJ2-5, with 9 positions matching TRBD1. CDR3 size: 17 residues. With V trimmed by 0 bases and J by 1 base, 6 bases remained unmatched. Germline V gives CDR1 MGHRA, CDR2 YSYEKL. This CDR3 is CASSQDRGQGPQETQYF. As DNA, the CDR3 is TGCGCCAGCAGCCAAGATCGGGGACAGGGCCCCCAAGAGACCCAGTACTTC.

This clonotype was picked up a small number of times. The chain recombines TRBV15 with TRBJ2-3, with unresolved D. V lost 0 bases to trimming and J lost 2 bases, with 12 bases between them. The CDR3 is made up of 16 amino acids. Germline values: CDR1 LNHNV, CDR2 YYDKDF (reference sequence). As DNA, the CDR3 is TGTGCCACCAGCAGAGATGGATTAGGGCTCACAGATACGCAGTATTTT. Amino acids: CATSRDGLGLTDTQYF. The full variable domain, its missing parts supplied by reference TRBV15 and TRBJ2-3, is DAMVIQNPRYQVTQFGKPVTLSCSQTLNHNVMYWYQQKSSQAPKLLFHYYDKDFNNEADTPDNFQSRRPNTSFCFLDIRSPGLGDTAMYLCATSRDGLGLTDTQYFGPGTRLTVL.

The V and J genes are TRBV7-2 and TRBJ1-1; D is perhaps TRBD1 (5 bases). From germline, CDR1 is SGHTA and CDR2 FQGNSA. Trimming shortened V by 3 bases and J by 4 bases, and 12 bases separated the two germline ends. The length of the CDR3 is 14 residues. In DNA form, the CDR3 reads TGTGCCAGCAGCTTCGGGGCTCTGAGCACTGAAGCTTTCTTT. Translating gives CASSFGALSTEAFF.

The V gene is TRBV4-1, the J gene TRBJ2-1; 14 nucleotides line up with TRBD2. Germline CDR1 MGHRA, CDR2 YSYEKL. CDR3 length equals 17 residues. Trimming removed 6 bases from V and 8 bases from J; junction bases left unmatched: 12. The CDR3 DNA reads as TGCGCCAGCAGTCTACCAGGACTAGCGGGGGGCGGAGATGAGCAGTTCTTC. As protein: CASSLPGLAGGGDEQFF.

This clonotype was found once. V gene TRBV29-1 combines with J gene TRBJ1-2; 9 bases fit TRBD1. Germline assignment: CDR1 SQVTM and CDR2 ANQGSEA. This CDR3 contains 12 residues. With 7 bases clipped from V and 4 bases from J, the junction kept 4 bases outside the gene matches. CDR3 nucleotide sequence: TGCAGCGGAAAGGACAGGGGCTATGGCTACACCTTC. The encoded protein is CSGKDRGYGYTF. Based on the CDR3 plus reference TRBV29-1 and TRBJ1-2, the full variable domain is SAVISQKPSRDICQRGTSLTIQCQVDSQVTMMFWYRQQPGQSLTLIATANQGSEATYESGFVIDKFPISRPNLTFSTLTVSNMSPEDSSIYLCSGKDRGYGYTFGSGTRLTVV.

The genes are TRBV7-2 and TRBJ2-7; no clear D. V was trimmed by 2 bases and J by 5 bases, leaving 13 bases between them. The CDR3 length is 14 residues. The germline CDR1 and CDR2 sequences are SGHTA and FQGNSA. For the CDR3, the DNA is TGTGCCAGCAGCTTACAAAATCGGAGAAACGAGCAGTACTTC. This codes for CASSLQNRRNEQYF.

The chain couples TRBV15 to TRBJ2-7; D could derive from TRBD1 or TRBD2 (5 bases each). CDR1 is LNHNV, CDR2 YYDKDF, per germline (reference sequence). V shed 5 bases and J shed 2 bases, with 16 bases lying between them. This CDR3 is built from 15 residues. Here the CDR3 reads CATSRRDGLPYEQYF. In nucleotides, the CDR3 is TGTGCCACCAGCCGCCGGGACGGACTTCCCTACGAGCAGTACTTC.

The chain has TRBV2 and TRBJ2-3; D is unclear. The CDR3 length is 14 residues. Germline V gives CDR1 SNHLY, CDR2 FYNNEI. Trimming stripped 2 bases from V and 6 bases from J, with 12 bases between. Here the CDR3 DNA reads TGTGCCAGCAGTGAACTGACCTCAAGGGATACGCAGTATTTT. This gives the protein CASSELTSRDTQYF.

The V gene is TRBV28, the J gene TRBJ2-7; TRBD1 aligns across 8 bases. The CDR3 contains 14 residues. CDR1 MDHEN and CDR2 SYDVKM come from the germline V gene. V lost 1 base to trimming and J lost 5 bases; unmatched junction nucleotides: 4. The CDR3 is CASSLLPGQDEQYF. The CDR3 nucleotides are TGTGCCAGCAGTTTATTACCGGGACAGGACGAGCAGTACTTC.

This clonotype occurred a few times. This chain joins TRBV7-2 and TRBJ2-3; 10 nucleotides align to TRBD2. Germline CDR1 and CDR2: SGHTA and FQGNSA. The CDR3 sequence is 15 residues long. The V segment lost 4 bases and the J segment 2 bases; nucleotides outside the gene matches: 3. The CDR3 region is CASSSLAGYTDTQYF. In DNA form, the CDR3 reads TGTGCCAGCAGCTCACTAGCGGGGTACACAGATACGCAGTATTTT.

The V call is TRBV15, the J call TRBJ2-1, with unresolved D. The CDR3 is made up of 11 amino acids. Germline-derived CDR1 and CDR2 are LNHNV and YYDKDF (reference sequence). V was cut by 7 bases and J by 5 bases, with 6 bases left in between. CDR3 sequence (DNA): TGTGCCACCATCGCGGACAATGAGCAGTTCTTC. Protein product: CATIADNEQFF.

The chain uses TRBV3-1 and TRBJ2-7; 9 bases agree with TRBD2. Germline CDR1 reads LGHDT; CDR2 reads YNNKEL (reference sequence). V shed 6 bases and J 4 bases; nucleotides not matched to a gene: 7. The CDR3 runs 14 residues. In DNA, the CDR3 is TGTGCCAGCAGACCTAGCGGGGCCTCATACGAGCAGTACTTC. This gives the protein CASRPSGASYEQYF.